The present T cell receptor beta chain was sequenced within a study of technical replicates of blood from a few donors. V was clipped by 2 bases and J by 7 bases; unmatched bases: 10. The CDR3 is 16 amino acids. Assay: immunoSEQ multiplex PCR; the TCRdb copy retains only in-frame clones and omits some. This table has roughly 12,000 clones, roughly nine tenths appearing once. This TCR came from a human donor in good health. Sequenced: PBMCs. The genes are TRBV6-7 and TRBJ2-1, with 8 bases fitting TRBD2. TRBV6-7 counts as an open reading frame of uncertain function. The CDR3 DNA reads TGTGCCAGCAGTTACCTCTTATTAGCGGGAATTAATGAGCAGTTCTTC. This sequence encodes CASSYLLLAGINEQFF.